A single sample is the source of the 21 T cell receptor beta chains below, sequenced in a study of CD8 T cells in Susac syndrome. RNA totalling about 0.45 to 1 ug underwent reverse transcription with random hexamers. TCRdb ran MiXCR on the immunoSEQ multiplex PCR reads and lists one entry per CDR3 protein. The sample has 67,000 or so distinct CDR3 sequences, 93% seen once. The sample consisted of CD4+ T cells from PBMCs. These receptors came from a human donor with Susac syndrome.

The chain is built from TRBV28 and TRBJ1-4; D may be TRBD1 (6 bases). V was clipped by 2 bases and J by 4 bases, with 8 bases between them. This CDR3 is built from 14 residues. From germline, CDR1 is MDHEN and CDR2 SYDVKM. CDR3 DNA sequence: TGTGCCAGCAGTTTAAGGGGGTTTAATGAAAAACTGTTTTTT. Its translation is CASSLRGFNEKLFF. The full variable domain, its missing parts supplied by reference TRBV28 and TRBJ1-4, is DVKVTQSSRYLVKRTGEKVFLECVQDMDHENMFWYRQDPGLGLRLIYFSYDVKMKEKGDIPEGYSVSREKKERFSLILESASTNQTSMYLCASSLRGFNEKLFFGSGTQLSVL.

The CDR3 protein is CSARVGRVGNTIYF. The CDR3 DNA is TGCAGTGCTAGAGTTGGGCGGGTGGGAAACACCATATATTTT. The chain combines TRBV20-1 with TRBJ1-3; D gene ambiguous. Deletions cut 1 base from V and 4 bases from J, with 11 bases between. This CDR3 contains 14 residues. Germline CDR1 DFQATT, CDR2 SNEGSKA (reference sequence).

V gene TRBV7-2 combines with J gene TRBJ1-6, with 8 bases lining up with TRBD1. CDR1 and CDR2 (germline): SGHTA, FQGNSA. The CDR3 totals 16 residues. The J segment lost 5 bases and the V segment lost 3 bases, leaving 6 bases of the junction unmatched. Here the CDR3 reads CASSFWGDRNNSPLHF. As DNA, the CDR3 is TGTGCCAGCAGCTTCTGGGGGGACAGGAATAATTCACCCCTCCACTTT.

This chain links TRBV20-1 with TRBJ1-6; TRBD1 aligns across 7 bases. The CDR3 is 14 amino acids. After removal of 6 bases from V and 7 bases from J, the junction contained 9 bases not matched to a gene. CDR1 DFQATT and CDR2 SNEGSKA come from the germline V gene (reference sequence). The CDR3 loop reads CSANRDSSNSPLHF. Written as DNA, the CDR3 is TGCAGTGCGAACCGGGACAGCTCAAATTCACCCCTCCACTTT.

V gene TRBV6-6 combines with J gene TRBJ2-7; perhaps TRBD1 as D (5 bases). The V end was cut by 0 bases, the J end by 3 bases, with 12 bases between. The CDR3 covers 15 residues. Germline V gene data show CDR1 as MNHNY and CDR2 as SVGAGI (reference sequence). The CDR3 DNA reads as TGTGCCAGCAGTTACTCGATCCCCAGGGACTACGAGCAGTACTTC. It specifies CASSYSIPRDYEQYF.

The chain has TRBV28 and TRBJ1-5; D remains unclear. Germline V gene data show CDR1 as MDHEN and CDR2 as SYDVKM. This CDR3 region has 16 residues. V lost 4 bases to trimming and J lost 0 bases, with 13 bases between them. In DNA, the CDR3 is TGTGCCAGCAGTTACCGCTCATTTTTTAGCAATCAGCCCCAGCATTTT. This translates into CASSYRSFFSNQPQHF.

V usage is TRBV20-1 and J usage is TRBJ2-3, with TRBD1 matching over 7 bases. Germline V gene lookup returns CDR1 DFQATT and CDR2 SNEGSKA (reference sequence). The trim removed 6 bases at V and 2 bases at J, leaving 5 bases unmatched. The CDR3 totals 13 residues. The CDR3 DNA reads TGCAGTGCCCGGGACAGTTACACAGATACGCAGTATTTT. Amino acid sequence: CSARDSYTDTQYF.

CDR3 region: CASSPRRGAYNEQFF. The CDR3, as DNA: TGCGCCAGCAGCCCCCGGAGGGGGGCCTACAATGAGCAGTTCTTC. The genes are TRBV4-3 and TRBJ2-1; D is perhaps TRBD1 or TRBD2 (6 bases each). CDR1 LGHNA and CDR2 YSLEER come from the germline V gene. The CDR3 has 15 residues. The V gene lost 4 bases and the J gene lost 2 bases, with 12 bases spanning the gap.

This rearrangement joins TRBV29-1 to TRBJ1-3, with a possible D match to TRBD1 (5 bases). Trimming stripped 5 bases from V and 2 bases from J, with 10 bases between. CDR3 size: 13 residues. Germline values: CDR1 SQVTM, CDR2 ANQGSEA. The CDR3 DNA reads as TGCAGCGTTCTCAGACAGCCTGGAAACACCATATATTTT. Translation: CSVLRQPGNTIYF.

The V and J genes are TRBV6-1 and TRBJ2-7; 7 nucleotides match TRBD1. CDR3 size: 14 residues. CDR1 and CDR2 from the germline V gene are MNHNS and SASEGT. J gave up 2 bases and V 6 bases, and 7 bases lay outside the gene matches. This CDR3 is CASRREDRAYEQYF. The CDR3 coding sequence is TGTGCCAGCAGACGGGAAGACAGGGCCTACGAGCAGTACTTC.

The genes are TRBV7-8 and TRBJ2-3, with 14 bases lining up with TRBD2. V lost 5 bases and J lost 6; bases outside the gene matches: 10. Germline lookup yields CDR1 SGHVS and CDR2 FQNEAQ. The CDR3 covers 17 residues. Written as DNA, the CDR3 is TGTGCCAGCAGCAGCTCGACTAGCGGGGGGGCGAAGGATACGCAGTATTTT. Amino acid sequence: CASSSSTSGGAKDTQYF.

The chain employs TRBV5-6 and TRBJ1-1, with no clear D. This CDR3 region has 12 residues. The germline gives CDR1 SGHDT, CDR2 YYEEEE. V lost 3 bases, J lost 4 bases, and 7 bases lay in between. The CDR3 loop is CASSSRGTEAFF. CDR3 coding DNA: TGTGCCAGCAGCTCCCGAGGCACTGAAGCTTTCTTT.

The chain joins TRBV28 to TRBJ1-3; D not resolved. The germline gives CDR1 MDHEN, CDR2 SYDVKM. The V end was cut by 6 bases, the J end by 6 bases, with 15 bases between. CDR3 length: 14 amino acids. This CDR3 is CASRTQSAENTIYF. CDR3 bases: TGTGCCAGCAGAACACAAAGTGCTGAAAACACCATATATTTT.

V is TRBV28 and J is TRBJ2-1, with 8 bases identical to TRBD2. V shed 1 base, J shed 8 bases, and the junction held 7 bases outside the gene matches. From germline, CDR1 is MDHEN and CDR2 SYDVKM. The CDR3 totals 15 residues. The CDR3: CASSLYSGAGDEQFF. The CDR3 DNA is TGTGCCAGCAGTTTATATAGCGGGGCTGGCGATGAGCAGTTCTTC.

The chain couples TRBV5-1 to TRBJ1-2; TRBD1 might be the D (6 bases). The CDR3 covers 14 residues. CDR1 and CDR2 from the germline V gene are SGHRS and YFSETQ. Trimming left V 2 bases short and J 7 bases short, with 15 bases between. The CDR3 DNA sequence: TGCGCCAGCAGCTTTGATAGATCCAGGGGTGGCTACACCTTC. This translates into CASSFDRSRGGYTF.

The table lists this clonotype with a count of one. The chain recombines TRBV20-1 with TRBJ2-2, with 7 bases matching TRBD1. The CDR3 is made up of 14 amino acids. The junction had 6 bases not matched to a gene; V was cut back by 4 bases and J by 4 bases. Germline CDR1 and CDR2: DFQATT and SNEGSKA (reference sequence). CDR3 DNA sequence: TGCAGTGCTAATTTGGGACAGTCCACCGGGGAGCTGTTTTTT. The encoded protein is CSANLGQSTGELFF.

The rearrangement uses TRBV15 and TRBJ1-1, with 7 bases aligning to TRBD1. After removal of 3 bases from V and 7 bases from J, the junction contained 14 bases not matched to a gene. The CDR3 runs 16 residues. The germline V gene encodes CDR1 LNHNV and CDR2 YYDKDF (reference sequence). The CDR3 bases are TGTGCCACCAGCAGGGGAGACAGGGTAGGCGAGGGTGAAGCTTTCTTT. Protein: CATSRGDRVGEGEAFF.

The gene calls are TRBV20-1 and TRBJ1-2, with TRBD1 as a possible D gene (5 bases). V dropped 3 bases and J dropped 0 bases, with 17 bases sitting between them. The CDR3 runs 16 residues. Germline values: CDR1 DFQATT, CDR2 SNEGSKA (reference sequence). This chain's CDR3 is CSASRSGVSSNYGYTF. In DNA, the CDR3 is TGCAGTGCTAGCCGATCGGGGGTTTCCTCTAACTATGGCTACACCTTC.

Of note for this clonotype: The junction does not match germline at one end; this may be a read error. V gene TRBV3-1 combines with J gene TRBJ2-7; D tentatively reads TRBD1 or TRBD2 (6 bases each). In germline, CDR1 is LGHDT, CDR2 YNNKEL (reference sequence). There are 11 residues in the CDR3. The CDR3 protein is CASSQGGGQYF. The CDR3 nucleotides are TGTGCCAGCAGTCAAGGGGGAGGGCAGTACTTC.

The rearrangement joins TRBV5-1 to TRBJ2-7, with D maybe TRBD2 (5 bases). Germline loops: CDR1 SGHRS, CDR2 YFSETQ. The CDR3 length is 12 residues. Trimming removed 4 bases from V and 5 bases from J, with 10 bases in between. The CDR3: CASSPSGDEQYF. CDR3 DNA: TGCGCCAGCAGCCCCTCCGGGGACGAGCAGTACTTC.

The gene calls are TRBV4-2 and TRBJ2-2, with D perhaps matching TRBD1 (5 bases). The CDR3 is 15 amino acids. The V gene lost 2 bases and the J gene lost 0 bases, with 7 bases spanning the gap. Germline V gene sequence: CDR1 LGHNA, CDR2 YNFKEQ. The CDR3 DNA reads as TGTGCCAGCAGCCAATTACAGGCGAACACCGGGGAGCTGTTTTTT. Encoded protein: CASSQLQANTGELFF.